The clone carrying this TCR beta chain was detected a few times. Its antigen is currently unknown. This sample includes further DNA sequences coding for the same CDR3. These data originate in a study of beta chain features in type 1 diabetes. Study-wide results and limits: Researchers caution that PCR might favor shorter templates, equally among patients and controls. There was a moderate but significant shortening of TCRB CDR3s in all four CD4+ subsets of Type 1 diabetes patients. Reduced insertions and increased deletions marked VDJ junctions in type 1 diabetes patients.

Every isolated RNA sample was fully reverse transcribed, so sequencing captured expressed TCRB transcripts. Sequencing was performed with immunoSEQ multiplex PCR; in TCRdb, only in-frame clones are kept and a portion is missing. The repertoire includes about 400,000 clones, approximately 12% of them detected once, and about 0.01% sits in the top ten. This CDR3 has 13 residues. Per the germline V gene, CDR1 is KGHSH and CDR2 is LQKENI. V shed 6 bases and J 5 bases; nucleotides not matched to a gene: 4. The TCR comes from a young woman with type 1 diabetes. The J gene is TRBJ2-1, the V gene TRBV18; 7 nucleotides match TRBD1. Material for sequencing was naive CD4+ T cells from blood. The DNA for the CDR3 is TGTGCCAGCTCCCCGGGACAGAACAATGAGCAGTTCTTC. Translating it yields CASSPGQNNEQFF.